These 32 T cell receptor beta chains share one sample of origin, sequenced in a study of T cell changes during pregnancy in multiple sclerosis. The data were produced by immunoSEQ multiplex PCR, yet TCRdb's version contains in-frame clones alone and is incomplete. The sample contains over 45,000 clones, approximately 89% of which appear only once. Sample: peripheral blood, taken after pregnancy. The receptors stem from a female donor with multiple sclerosis, enrolled in a pregnancy study.

V usage is TRBV11-2 and J usage is TRBJ2-7, with a weak D call TRBD2 (5 bases). Trimming stripped 4 bases from V and 1 base from J, with 11 bases between. Germline V gene data show CDR1 as SGHAT and CDR2 as FQNNGV. The CDR3 extends over 14 amino acids. CDR3 nucleotide sequence: TGTGCCAGCAGCTCCCTCCGGAGGTCCTACGAGCAGTACTTC. Translating it yields CASSSLRRSYEQYF.

V gene TRBV9 combines with J gene TRBJ2-2; D remains ambiguous. The CDR3 runs 14 residues. Germline V CDR1 and CDR2: SGDLS, YYNGEE. Trimming took off 4 bases at V and 2 bases at J, with 9 bases between the two ends. In DNA form, the CDR3 reads TGTGCCAGCAGCCCTCGCGCCAACACCGGGGAGCTGTTTTTT. This gives the protein CASSPRANTGELFF.

The chain couples TRBV5-4 to TRBJ2-3; D remains unclear. V lost 4 bases and J lost 0, with 9 bases in between. The CDR3 length is 14 residues. Germline loops: CDR1 SGHNT, CDR2 YYREEE (reference sequence). CDR3: CASSLLISTDTQYF. The CDR3 DNA follows: TGTGCCAGCAGCCTACTGATAAGCACAGATACGCAGTATTTT.

The chain combines TRBV7-9 with TRBJ2-5; TRBD2 might be the D (5 bases). Germline lookup yields CDR1 SEHNR and CDR2 FQNEAQ (reference sequence). This CDR3 is built from 17 residues. The V end was cut by 1 base, the J end by 5 bases, with 20 bases between. The CDR3 loop reads CASSLGISASRGETQYF. CDR3 nucleotide sequence: TGTGCCAGCAGCTTAGGTATTAGCGCCTCCCGTGGGGAGACCCAGTACTTC.

The V gene is TRBV2, the J gene TRBJ2-1; weak D call: TRBD2 (5 bases). This CDR3 comprises 14 residues. Germline V gene lookup returns CDR1 SNHLY and CDR2 FYNNEI. V was pared by 4 bases and J by 4 bases, with 11 bases between. The CDR3 protein is CASSVRTSYNEQFF. CDR3 nucleotides: TGTGCCAGCAGTGTCAGGACTTCGTACAATGAGCAGTTCTTC. The entire variable domain, with the rest obtained from reference TRBV2 and TRBJ2-1, is as follows: EPEVTQTPSHQVTQMGQEVILRCVPISNHLYFYWYRQILGQKVEFLVSFYNNEISEKSEIFDDQFSVERPDGSNFTLKIRSTKLEDSAMYFCASSVRTSYNEQFFGPGTRLTVL.

This clone appeared a few times. This chain uses TRBV27 with TRBJ1-6; D call uncertain. The CDR3 covers 13 residues. V gave up 2 bases and J gave up 11 bases, with 10 bases separating them. Germline CDR1 is MNHEY and CDR2 is SMNVEV (reference sequence). DNA of the CDR3: TGTGCCAGCAGTTTAGGCATCGGAGCACCCCTCCACTTT. Translated: CASSLGIGAPLHF.

The genes are TRBV4-1 and TRBJ1-2, with a possible D match to TRBD1 (6 bases). The CDR3 has 16 amino acids. The V end lost 0 bases, the J end lost 6 bases, and 17 bases lay between the germline ends. Per the germline V gene, CDR1 is MGHRA and CDR2 is YSYEKL. The CDR3 spells CASSQEMGRGTDGYTF. DNA of the CDR3: TGCGCCAGCAGCCAAGAAATGGGCAGGGGAACGGATGGCTACACCTTC.

This sequence joins TRBV16 and TRBJ2-7; possible D gene TRBD2, 5 bases. The germline V gene encodes CDR1 KGHSY and CDR2 FQNENV. V lost 4 bases, J lost 2 bases, and 12 bases lay in between. The CDR3 has 14 amino acids. In DNA form, the CDR3 reads TGTGCCAGCAGCCCTGGACTCGCTACCTACGAGCAGTACTTC. This translates into CASSPGLATYEQYF. The variable domain in full, completed from reference TRBV16 and TRBJ2-7, reads GEEVAQTPKHLVRGEGQKAKLYCAPIKGHSYVFWYQQVLKNEFKFLISFQNENVFDETGMPKERFSAKCLPNSPCSLEIQATKLEDSAVYFCASSPGLATYEQYFGPGTRLTVT.

This clone was seen more than once but under ten times. The gene calls are TRBV12-2 and TRBJ2-2; TRBD2, the D gene given by the table, was not confirmed from the DNA. TRBV12-2 is annotated as a pseudogene. CDR3 length: 15 residues. The CDR3 loop is CASRLGPRGPGELFF. The CDR3 DNA is TGTGCAAGTCGCTTAGGCCCCCGAGGGCCCGGGGAGCTGTTTTTT.

V usage is TRBV6-1 and J usage is TRBJ1-6; D is unclear. V shed 3 bases and J shed 10 bases, with 10 bases lying between them. CDR3 size: 13 residues. Looked up from germline, CDR1 is MNHNS and CDR2 is SASEGT. The CDR3 sequence: CASSEVAVSPLHF. In DNA, the CDR3 is TGTGCCAGCAGTGAGGTCGCGGTATCACCCCTCCACTTT.

In its sample, this clone was seen once. The gene calls are TRBV10-3 and TRBJ1-1; D gene ambiguous. The CDR3 length is 13 residues. The V end lost 6 bases, the J end lost 3 bases, and 11 bases lay between the germline ends. The germline V gene encodes CDR1 ENHRY and CDR2 SYGVKD. In DNA, the CDR3 is TGTGCCATCAGGACGCTCGAGGACACTGAAGCTTTCTTT. Translated: CAIRTLEDTEAFF.

The chain links TRBV2 to TRBJ2-7, with 9 bases identical to TRBD1. Germline CDR1 and CDR2: SNHLY and FYNNEI. The length of the CDR3 is 15 residues. Unmatched junction bases numbered 7, after V lost 5 bases and J lost 2 bases. The chain's CDR3 is CASSIDRGITYEQYF. CDR3 sequence (DNA): TGTGCCAGCAGTATTGACAGGGGGATAACCTACGAGCAGTACTTC.

In this sample, this clone turned up a few times. This chain uses TRBV10-3 with TRBJ2-2; D possibly corresponds to TRBD1 (6 bases). CDR3 length: 16 amino acids. Between the trimmed V and J ends, which lost 5 bases and 0 bases, there was a span of 13 bases. Germline V gene sequence: CDR1 ENHRY, CDR2 SYGVKD. For the CDR3, the DNA is TGTGCCATCAGTCGATGGGACAACGCGAACACCGGGGAGCTGTTTTTT. It specifies CAISRWDNANTGELFF.

Concerning this clone itself: A junction boundary mismatches the germline segment, possibly from a read error. The chain recombines TRBV5-4 with TRBJ2-1, with TRBD2 as a possible D gene (6 bases). Germline-derived CDR1 and CDR2 are SGHNT and YYREEE (reference sequence). The CDR3 totals 14 residues. The CDR3 sequence: CASSLGSGDKEQFF. DNA for the CDR3: TGTGCCAGCAGCTTGGGGTCGGGAGACAAAGAGCAGTTCTTC.

The CDR3 DNA follows: TGTGCCAGCTCACCGTCAGGGGGAGAGACCCAGTACTTC. It is translated as CASSPSGGETQYF. The chain joins TRBV18 to TRBJ2-5; 7 positions agree with TRBD1. Trimming at V came to 3 bases and at J to 4 bases, leaving 2 bases not matched to a gene. The CDR3 runs 13 residues. Germline V CDR1 and CDR2: KGHSH, LQKENI.

The chain recombines TRBV5-5 with TRBJ1-1; D might be TRBD1 (6 bases). The CDR3 spans 14 residues. The ends were cut back, 4 bases at V and 1 base at J, with 11 bases in the middle. CDR1 and CDR2 (germline): SGHKS, YYEKEE (reference sequence). The CDR3 DNA is TGTGCCAGCAGCACCCTAGGGGGGAACACTGAAGCTTTCTTT. This gives the protein CASSTLGGNTEAFF.

The V and J genes are TRBV7-2 and TRBJ2-7; TRBD2 matches at 7 bases. The CDR3 consists of 15 residues. Germline CDR1 SGHTA, CDR2 FQGNSA. With 6 bases clipped from V and 6 bases from J, the junction kept 14 bases outside the gene matches. In nucleotides, the CDR3 is TGTGCCAGCAGTCGCTTTCGGCGGGGGTCTGGCGAGCAGTACTTC. Its translation is CASSRFRRGSGEQYF.

V and J are TRBV7-9 and TRBJ2-3, with 13 bases that match TRBD2. Germline CDR1 SEHNR, CDR2 FQNEAQ (reference sequence). The ends lost 5 bases at V and 2 bases at J; junction bases unmatched: 4. The CDR3 sequence is 16 residues long. This chain's CDR3 is CASSLGLAGNTDTQYF. The DNA for the CDR3 is TGTGCCAGCAGCCTGGGACTAGCGGGGAACACAGATACGCAGTATTTT.

The rearrangement links TRBV7-2 to TRBJ2-1; 12 bases line up with TRBD2. Losses at the gene ends were 1 base for V and 12 bases for J; bases not matched to a gene: 10. The CDR3 sequence is 16 residues long. Germline V gene data show CDR1 as SGHTA and CDR2 as FQGNSA. The CDR3 is CASSLVGLAGRWGQFF. CDR3 coding DNA: TGTGCCAGCAGCTTAGTCGGACTAGCGGGGAGGTGGGGGCAGTTCTTC.

The V and J genes are TRBV6-1 and TRBJ1-1; D is unclear. From germline, CDR1 is MNHNS and CDR2 SASEGT. Trimming stripped 11 bases from V and 4 bases from J, with 17 bases between. This CDR3 spans 13 amino acids. Here the CDR3 reads CAAQAPGGTEAFF. CDR3 nucleotides: TGTGCCGCCCAAGCACCCGGCGGCACTGAAGCTTTCTTT.

V is TRBV19 and J is TRBJ1-6; 7 positions match TRBD1. J was trimmed by 6 bases and V by 6 bases; bases with no gene match: 14. CDR1 and CDR2 (germline): LNHDA, SQIVND (reference sequence). This CDR3 spans 17 amino acids. The CDR3 sequence is CASRAYRGGQTNSPLHF. Here the CDR3 DNA reads TGTGCCAGTAGGGCCTACAGGGGTGGACAAACTAATTCACCCCTCCACTTT.

The chain employs TRBV7-8 and TRBJ1-2; weak D call: TRBD1 (6 bases). CDR1 is SGHVS and CDR2 is FQNEAQ in the germline V gene. The CDR3 has 16 residues. Trimming left V 7 bases short and J 3 bases short, with 21 bases between. CDR3 in amino acids: CASTPRRGGRYYGYTF. CDR3 DNA: TGTGCCAGCACCCCGAGGAGGGGGGGGAGATACTATGGCTACACCTTC.

The J gene is TRBJ1-2, the V gene TRBV11-2; 9 bases align to TRBD1. The length of the CDR3 is 16 residues. Germline V gene data show CDR1 as SGHAT and CDR2 as FQNNGV. After removal of 8 bases from V and 2 bases from J, the junction contained 12 bases not matched to a gene. The CDR3 spells CASGGGQGTINYGYTF. CDR3 coding DNA: TGTGCCAGCGGGGGTGGACAGGGGACGATCAACTATGGCTACACCTTC. The variable domain in full, completed from reference TRBV11-2 and TRBJ1-2, reads EAGVAQSPRYKIIEKRQSVAFWCNPISGHATLYWYQQILGQGPKLLIQFQNNGVVDDSQLPKDRFSAERLKGVDSTLKIQPAKLEDSAVYLCASGGGQGTINYGYTFGSGTRLTVV.

The rearrangement joins TRBV27 to TRBJ1-5; TRBD1 agrees at 7 bases. The CDR3 is 14 amino acids. The germline CDR1 and CDR2 sequences are MNHEY and SMNVEV (reference sequence). V lost 7 bases to trimming and J lost 2 bases; unmatched junction nucleotides: 5. CDR3 protein: CASTNTGGNQPQHF. The CDR3 DNA follows: TGTGCCAGCACAAATACAGGGGGCAATCAGCCCCAGCATTTT.

The chain joins TRBV29-1 to TRBJ1-2, with D possibly being TRBD1 (5 bases). Trimming pared 2 bases from V and 0 bases from J, leaving 13 bases between. Germline V gene lookup returns CDR1 SQVTM and CDR2 ANQGSEA. The CDR3 is 15 amino acids. The CDR3 DNA is TGCAGCGTTGAATTGGGCAGGGCAGCTAACTATGGCTACACCTTC. This translates into CSVELGRAANYGYTF.

The gene calls are TRBV18 and TRBJ2-3; 7 nucleotides agree with TRBD1. The CDR3 is 14 residues long. V dropped 6 bases and J dropped 2; count of bases not matched to a gene: 5. In germline, CDR1 is KGHSH, CDR2 LQKENI. The DNA of the CDR3 is TGTGCCAGCTCCCGGGACAGTTTCACAGATACGCAGTATTTT. This translates into CASSRDSFTDTQYF.

This chain links TRBV7-3 with TRBJ2-1; 7 bases match TRBD1. J lost 4 bases, V lost 5 bases, and 11 bases had no gene match. The CDR3 totals 16 residues. Germline V CDR1 and CDR2: SGHTA, FQGTGA. In DNA form, the CDR3 reads TGTGCCAGCAGCCTAGGACAGGCCGCCGGGTACAATGAGCAGTTCTTC. Translated: CASSLGQAAGYNEQFF. The full variable domain, completed using reference TRBV7-3 and TRBJ2-1, is GAGVSQTPSNKVTEKGKYVELRCDPISGHTALYWYRQSLGQGPEFLIYFQGTGAADDSGLPNDRFFAVRPEGSVSTLKIQRTERGDSAVYLCASSLGQAAGYNEQFFGPGTRLTVL.

The chain combines TRBV6-5 with TRBJ2-3, with 7 bases that match TRBD2. Germline V gives CDR1 MNHEY, CDR2 SVGAGI. The CDR3 runs 13 residues. With V trimmed by 8 bases and J by 2 bases, 4 bases remained unmatched. The CDR3 spells CASLGGDTDTQYF. The CDR3 DNA follows: TGTGCCAGCCTGGGGGGGGACACAGATACGCAGTATTTT.

The chain recombines TRBV29-1 with TRBJ2-7; no clear D gene. Trimming pared 0 bases from V and 1 base from J, leaving 7 bases between. The CDR3 is 13 residues long. Germline CDR1 reads SQVTM; CDR2 reads ANQGSEA. The CDR3 DNA follows: TGCAGCGTTGAAGATCCCTCTTCCTACGAGCAGTACTTC. It translates to CSVEDPSSYEQYF.

This clone showed up just once. The same CDR3 also results from other DNA sequences found in this sample. The chain employs TRBV7-9 and TRBJ1-1; D is ambiguous. Germline V CDR1 and CDR2: SEHNR, FQNEAQ (reference sequence). Trimming removed 3 bases at V and 1 base at J, with 6 bases between. The CDR3 spans 13 residues. The CDR3 DNA is TGTGCCAGCAGCTTTAGTCAGAACACTGAAGCTTTCTTT. As protein: CASSFSQNTEAFF.

The V gene is TRBV6-4, the J gene TRBJ2-3, with 8 bases fitting TRBD2. J lost 4 bases, V lost 5 bases, and 11 bases had no gene match. The germline gives CDR1 MRHNA, CDR2 SNTAGT. The CDR3 contains 16 residues. The CDR3 sequence: CASSPFGGGLADTQYF. DNA for the CDR3: TGTGCCAGCAGTCCCTTCGGGGGGGGGCTGGCAGATACGCAGTATTTT.

This sequence joins TRBV7-2 and TRBJ2-7, with D hard to call. The CDR3 covers 15 residues. Germline-derived CDR1 and CDR2 are SGHTA and FQGNSA. V lost 5 bases to trimming and J lost 0 bases, with 14 bases between them. CDR3 coding DNA: TGTGCCAGCAGCGAACGGGTCCTGAGCTCCTACGAGCAGTACTTC. Translating it yields CASSERVLSSYEQYF.